Following are 16 T cell receptor beta chains from one sample sequenced in a study of cytomegalovirus exposure and HLA in healthy donors. With 60 Vbeta and 13 Jbeta primers, the PCR was carried out. TCRdb's table, derived via immunoSEQ multiplex PCR, lists solely in-frame clones and lacks some. The sample carries 90,000 to 120,000 clones, 60% to 80% recorded once. Sequences were obtained from PBMCs. The receptors derive from a man aged 18 to 29 in good health and CMV-seronegative.

In this sample, this clone turned up a few times. The V call is TRBV7-9, the J call TRBJ2-7; tentatively, D is TRBD1 (6 bases). With 4 bases removed from V and 0 bases from J, the gap between germline ends came to 10 bases. Germline values: CDR1 SEHNR, CDR2 FQNEAQ (reference sequence). The CDR3 is 14 residues long. CDR3 region: CASSSWDTSYEQYF. CDR3 bases: TGTGCCAGCAGCTCGTGGGACACCTCCTACGAGCAGTACTTC.

The chain combines TRBV7-3 with TRBJ2-2, with D possibly being TRBD1 (6 bases). Trimming removed 3 bases at V and 3 bases at J, with 8 bases between. This CDR3 region has 14 residues. Per the germline V gene, CDR1 is SGHTA and CDR2 is FQGTGA. The CDR3, as DNA: TGTGCCAGCAGCTTGGACAGTTACACCGGGGAGCTGTTTTTT. Translating it yields CASSLDSYTGELFF.

This clone was recorded only once. The CDR3 nucleotides are TGTGCCAGCAGCTCCACGACTAGCGGGGGGGCCGTTACGCAGTATTTT. It is translated as CASSSTTSGGAVTQYF. The V gene is TRBV7-9, the J gene TRBJ2-3; TRBD2 agrees at 14 bases. The germline V gene encodes CDR1 SEHNR and CDR2 FQNEAQ (reference sequence). V dropped 4 bases and J dropped 8; count of bases not matched to a gene: 8. CDR3 length: 16 amino acids.

The chain recombines TRBV6-1 with TRBJ2-7; TRBD2 aligns across 11 bases. With 5 bases clipped from V and 3 bases from J, the junction kept 3 bases outside the gene matches. The CDR3 has 14 amino acids. CDR1 is MNHNS, CDR2 SASEGT, per germline. The chain's CDR3 is CASSSLAGVYEQYF. DNA for the CDR3: TGTGCCAGCAGTTCACTAGCGGGGGTCTACGAGCAGTACTTC.

The chain recombines TRBV27 with TRBJ2-5, with D perhaps matching TRBD2 (5 bases). Per germline, CDR1 MNHEY and CDR2 SMNVEV (reference sequence). This CDR3 is 13 amino acids long. The V end was cut by 2 bases, the J end by 4 bases, with 8 bases between. This CDR3 is CASSLSRGETQYF. The DNA of the CDR3 is TGTGCCAGCAGTTTAAGTCGGGGAGAGACCCAGTACTTC.

This chain joins TRBV7-6 and TRBJ2-7; TRBD2 matches 12 bases. The CDR3 is made up of 17 amino acids. V gave up 1 base and J gave up 4 bases; unmatched junction bases: 8. Germline assignment: CDR1 SGHVS and CDR2 FNYEAQ. The CDR3 sequence: CASSLGTSGDAFYEQYF. The CDR3 bases are TGTGCCAGCAGCTTAGGGACTAGCGGGGACGCCTTTTACGAGCAGTACTTC.

The sample holds one count of this clone. The V gene is TRBV18, the J gene TRBJ2-5; D possibly corresponds to TRBD2 (5 bases). Germline CDR1 reads KGHSH; CDR2 reads LQKENI. The CDR3 spans 15 residues. The V end lost 8 bases, the J end lost 3 bases, and 19 bases lay between the germline ends. CDR3 in amino acids: CASAEVLGPKETQYF. As DNA, the CDR3 is TGTGCCAGCGCGGAGGTGCTGGGTCCTAAAGAGACCCAGTACTTC.

CDR3 in DNA: TGTGCCAGTGGTCTGCGTAATGAAAAACTGTTTTTT. Translated: CASGLRNEKLFF. The chain carries TRBV19 and TRBJ1-4; D is ambiguous. Trimming pared 8 bases from V and 4 bases from J, leaving 8 bases between. The CDR3 sequence is 12 residues long. Germline assignment: CDR1 LNHDA and CDR2 SQIVND (reference sequence).

The count of this clone is one. This chain connects TRBV10-3 to TRBJ2-3, with TRBD2 matching over 8 bases. Trimming took 7 bases from V and 1 from J; bases not matched to a gene: 7. CDR1 ENHRY and CDR2 SYGVKD come from the germline V gene. The CDR3 runs to 15 residues. DNA of the CDR3: TGTGCCATCAAACCGGGGGGGCAGGGCACAGATACGCAGTATTTT. It translates to CAIKPGGQGTDTQYF.

CDR3 sequence reads: CASSQDWAYGYTF. The CDR3 DNA reads TGTGCCAGCAGCCAAGATTGGGCCTATGGCTACACCTTC. The J gene is TRBJ1-2, the V gene TRBV14; unclear D gene. This CDR3 spans 13 amino acids. Trimming removed 0 bases at V and 4 bases at J, with 6 bases between. From germline, CDR1 is SGHDN and CDR2 FVKESK.

This clone was observed a few times. This chain joins TRBV6-6 and TRBJ2-1; 7 bases fit TRBD1. This CDR3 spans 15 amino acids. V shed 5 bases, J shed 7 bases, and the junction held 11 bases outside the gene matches. CDR1 is MNHNY, CDR2 SVGAGI, per germline (reference sequence). The CDR3 DNA follows: TGTGCCAGCAGTCCGAATGTCGGGACAGCTAATGAGCAGTTCTTC. This codes for CASSPNVGTANEQFF.

The chain uses TRBV25-1 and TRBJ2-7; the D is unclear. This CDR3 is 12 amino acids long. V gave up 6 bases and J gave up 2 bases, with 8 bases separating them. CDR1 and CDR2 from the germline V gene are MGHDK and SYGVNS. The CDR3 DNA sequence: TGTGCCAGCAGCCACTCCACCTACGAGCAGTACTTC. Protein: CASSHSTYEQYF.

The J gene is TRBJ2-1, the V gene TRBV11-3; no clear D gene. The germline gives CDR1 SGHNT, CDR2 YENEEA. The CDR3 extends over 14 amino acids. Between the trimmed V and J ends, which lost 1 base and 3 bases, there was a span of 7 bases. The CDR3 spells CASSLGQDYNEQFF. The CDR3 coding sequence is TGTGCCAGCAGCTTAGGGCAGGACTACAATGAGCAGTTCTTC.

This chain joins TRBV7-6 and TRBJ1-3; D is undetermined. Trimming left V 4 bases short and J 1 base short, with 14 bases between. Germline CDR1 and CDR2: SGHVS and FNYEAQ. The CDR3 sequence is 16 residues long. CDR3 residues: CASSSSPLVSGNTIYF. CDR3 in DNA: TGTGCCAGCAGCTCGAGTCCGTTGGTGTCTGGAAACACCATATATTTT.

The chain joins TRBV6-5 to TRBJ1-6; D is ambiguous. V was pared by 6 bases and J by 9 bases, with 9 bases between. This CDR3 is 12 amino acids long. Germline assignment: CDR1 MNHEY and CDR2 SVGAGI. This CDR3 reads CASRETGSPLHF. The CDR3 DNA is TGTGCCAGCAGGGAAACGGGTTCACCCCTCCACTTT.

This clone came up once. This rearrangement joins TRBV5-1 to TRBJ2-7; no firm D call. This CDR3 contains 13 residues. Germline loops: CDR1 SGHRS, CDR2 YFSETQ. The V end lost 0 bases, the J end lost 2 bases, and 6 bases lay between the germline ends. CDR3 region: CASSLGRAYEQYF. In nucleotides, the CDR3 is TGCGCCAGCAGCTTGGGTCGTGCCTACGAGCAGTACTTC.